The clone carrying this T cell receptor beta chain has only a few counts. As yet, its antigen is unknown. Reverse transcription of extracted RNA yielded cDNA, which provided the sequencing template. The data were produced by immunoSEQ multiplex PCR, yet TCRdb's version contains in-frame clones alone and is incomplete. Found here are about 180,000 clones, about 63% of them singletons; the top ten hold 1.7%. These data are taken from a study of CD8+ T cells in alopecia areata. Study details: Tofacitinib therapy took 6 to 18 months; 6 months off drug came after. Regarding the study as a whole: Between patients, shared TCR sequences were less clear than in mice. This was possibly due in part to HLA diversity in the patient population.

Samples from alopecia areata patients were lesional scalp punch biopsies and peripheral blood. Germline assignment: CDR1 LGHNA and CDR2 YSLEER. The CDR3 runs to 17 residues. V dropped 0 bases and J dropped 4 bases, with 13 bases sitting between them. The sequencing used CD4+ T cells sorted from blood, collected at week 0. The chain employs TRBV4-3 and TRBJ1-6; D possibly corresponds to TRBD1 (5 bases). The receptor was derived from a human donor with alopecia areata. The CDR3: CASSQEHRPIYNSPLHF. CDR3 DNA: TGCGCCAGCAGCCAAGAGCACAGGCCGATTTATAATTCACCCCTCCACTTT.